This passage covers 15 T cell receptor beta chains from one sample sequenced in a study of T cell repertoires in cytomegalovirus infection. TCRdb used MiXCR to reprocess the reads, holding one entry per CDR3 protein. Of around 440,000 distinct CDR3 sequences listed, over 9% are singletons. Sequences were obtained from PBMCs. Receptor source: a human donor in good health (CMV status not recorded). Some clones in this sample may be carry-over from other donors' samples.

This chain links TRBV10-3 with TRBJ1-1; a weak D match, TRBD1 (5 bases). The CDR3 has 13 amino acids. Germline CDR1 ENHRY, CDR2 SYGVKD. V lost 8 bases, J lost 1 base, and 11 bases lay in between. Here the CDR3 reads CAIAPDRNTEAFF. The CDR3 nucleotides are TGTGCCATCGCCCCTGACAGGAACACTGAAGCTTTCTTT.

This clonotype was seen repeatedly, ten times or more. CDR3 amino acids: CASSLTFGGRGSYNEQFF. The CDR3, as DNA: TGTGCCAGCAGCTTAACCTTTGGGGGGAGGGGTTCCTACAATGAGCAGTTCTTC. This chain joins TRBV7-2 and TRBJ2-1, with 7 nucleotides matching TRBD2. CDR1 is SGHTA and CDR2 is FQGNSA in the germline V gene. CDR3 length equals 18 residues. V was pared by 2 bases and J by 1 base, with 11 bases of the junction left unmatched.

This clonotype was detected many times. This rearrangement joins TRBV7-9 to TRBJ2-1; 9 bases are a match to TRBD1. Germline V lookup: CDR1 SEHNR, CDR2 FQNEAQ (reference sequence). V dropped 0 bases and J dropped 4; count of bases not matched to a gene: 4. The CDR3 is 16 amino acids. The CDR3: CASSLALTGGYNEQFF. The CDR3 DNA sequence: TGTGCCAGCAGCTTAGCTTTGACAGGGGGATACAATGAGCAGTTCTTC. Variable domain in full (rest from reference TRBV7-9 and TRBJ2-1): DTGVSQNPRHKITKRGQNVTFRCDPISEHNRLYWYRQTLGQGPEFLTYFQNEAQLEKSRLLSDRFSAERPKGSFSTLEIQRTEQGDSAMYLCASSLALTGGYNEQFFGPGTRLTVL.

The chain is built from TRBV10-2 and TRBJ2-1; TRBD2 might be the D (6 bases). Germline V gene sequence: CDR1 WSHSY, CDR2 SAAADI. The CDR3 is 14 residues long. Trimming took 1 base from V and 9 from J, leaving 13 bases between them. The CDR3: CASSEWVSGGEQFF. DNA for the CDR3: TGCGCCAGCAGTGAGTGGGTGTCCGGGGGTGAGCAGTTCTTC.

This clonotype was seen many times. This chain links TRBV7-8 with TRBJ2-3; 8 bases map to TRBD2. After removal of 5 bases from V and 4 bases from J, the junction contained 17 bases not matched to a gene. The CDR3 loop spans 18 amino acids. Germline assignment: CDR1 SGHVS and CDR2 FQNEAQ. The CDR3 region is CASSPRARAAGAADTQYF. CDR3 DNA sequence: TGTGCCAGCAGCCCACGGGCGCGGGCAGCGGGAGCGGCAGATACGCAGTATTTT.

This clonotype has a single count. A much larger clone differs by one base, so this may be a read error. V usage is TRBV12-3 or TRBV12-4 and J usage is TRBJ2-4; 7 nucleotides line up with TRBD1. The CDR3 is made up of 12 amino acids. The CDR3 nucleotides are TGTGTCAGCAGTTTACAAGCCGGGACAGAGGACTTC. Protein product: CVSSLQAGTEDF.

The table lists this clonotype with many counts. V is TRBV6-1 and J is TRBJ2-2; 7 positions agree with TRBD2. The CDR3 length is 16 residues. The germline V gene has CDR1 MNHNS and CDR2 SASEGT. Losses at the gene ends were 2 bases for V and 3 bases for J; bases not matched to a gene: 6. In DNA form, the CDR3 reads TGTGCCAGCAGTGAATGGGAGGGTACGGACACCGGGGAGCTGTTTTTT. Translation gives CASSEWEGTDTGELFF.

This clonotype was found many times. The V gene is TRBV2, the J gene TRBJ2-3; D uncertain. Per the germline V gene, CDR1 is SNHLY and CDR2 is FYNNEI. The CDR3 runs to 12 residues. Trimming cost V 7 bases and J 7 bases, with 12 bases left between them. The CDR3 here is CASMQDEHTQYF. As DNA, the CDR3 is TGTGCCAGCATGCAGGACGAGCATACGCAGTATTTT.

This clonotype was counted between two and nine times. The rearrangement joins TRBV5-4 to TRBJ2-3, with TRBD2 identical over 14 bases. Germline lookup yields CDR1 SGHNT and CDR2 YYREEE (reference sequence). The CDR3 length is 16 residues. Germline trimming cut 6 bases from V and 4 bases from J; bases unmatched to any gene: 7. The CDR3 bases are TGTGCCAGCACCCAGGGACTAGCGGGAGTGGCAGATACGCAGTATTTT. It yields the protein CASTQGLAGVADTQYF.

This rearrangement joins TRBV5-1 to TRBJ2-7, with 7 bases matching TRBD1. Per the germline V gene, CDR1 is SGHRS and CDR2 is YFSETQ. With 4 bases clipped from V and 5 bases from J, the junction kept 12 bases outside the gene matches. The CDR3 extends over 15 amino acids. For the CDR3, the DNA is TGCGCCAGCAGCCAATCTCCGGACAGGTTGCACGAGCAGTACTTC. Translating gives CASSQSPDRLHEQYF.

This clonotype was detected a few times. The CDR3 is CASSTPPFSGGWTPSTDTQYF. CDR3 DNA sequence: TGTGCCAGTAGTACCCCCCCTTTTAGCGGGGGGTGGACCCCTAGCACAGATACGCAGTATTTT. This rearrangement joins TRBV19 to TRBJ2-3, with 10 nucleotides matching TRBD2. Trimming removed 4 bases from V and 0 bases from J; junction bases left unmatched: 19. The length of the CDR3 is 21 residues. Germline lookup yields CDR1 LNHDA and CDR2 SQIVND (reference sequence).

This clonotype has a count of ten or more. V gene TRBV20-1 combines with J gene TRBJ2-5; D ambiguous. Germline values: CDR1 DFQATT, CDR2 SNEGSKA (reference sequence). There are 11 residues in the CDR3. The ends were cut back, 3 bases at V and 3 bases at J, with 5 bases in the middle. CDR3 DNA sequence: TGCAGTGCTAGTACGGAAGAGACCCAGTACTTC. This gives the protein CSASTEETQYF.

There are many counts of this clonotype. The CDR3 coding sequence is TGCAGTGCTAGAGCCGGGACTAGCGGGAGGACCTCCTACAATGAGCAGTTCTTC. Its protein product is CSARAGTSGRTSYNEQFF. The rearrangement joins TRBV20-1 to TRBJ2-1; 15 bases map to TRBD2. The CDR3 contains 18 residues. Unmatched junction bases numbered 4, after V lost 1 base and J lost 0 bases. Germline V gene data show CDR1 as DFQATT and CDR2 as SNEGSKA (reference sequence).

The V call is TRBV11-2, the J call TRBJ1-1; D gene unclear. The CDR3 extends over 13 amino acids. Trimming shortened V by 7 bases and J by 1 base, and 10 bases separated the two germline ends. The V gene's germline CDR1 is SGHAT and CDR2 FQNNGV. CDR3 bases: TGTGCCAGCAATCTAGGTGCGAACACTGAAGCTTTCTTT. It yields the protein CASNLGANTEAFF.

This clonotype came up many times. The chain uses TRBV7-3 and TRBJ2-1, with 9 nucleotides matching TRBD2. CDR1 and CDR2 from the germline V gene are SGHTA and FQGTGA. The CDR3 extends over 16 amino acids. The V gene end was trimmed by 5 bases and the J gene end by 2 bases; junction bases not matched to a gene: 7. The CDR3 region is CASSPGGGGAYNEQFF. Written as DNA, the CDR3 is TGTGCCAGCAGCCCGGGGGGCGGGGGGGCCTACAATGAGCAGTTCTTC.